These 3 T cell receptor beta chains came from one sample sequenced in a study of blood T cell repertoires in COVID-19. The repertoire was sequenced with immunoSEQ multiplex PCR; TCRdb's copy has only in-frame clones and lacks some. The sample carries roughly 250,000 clones, about 80% recorded once. Material: peripheral blood. These receptor sequences come from a woman aged 80 or over with acute or convalescent COVID-19.

The chain couples TRBV6-5 to TRBJ2-7; the match to TRBD1 covers 11 bases. The germline V gene has CDR1 MNHEY and CDR2 SVGAGI. V was clipped by 7 bases and J by 6 bases; unmatched bases: 8. The CDR3 is 14 residues long. CDR3 DNA: TGTGCCAGCACCACCCCCGGGACAGGGGGCGAGCAGTACTTC. Translation gives CASTTPGTGGEQYF.

This CDR3 is CASSLSGGKIAGELFF. In nucleotides, the CDR3 is TGTGCCAGCAGCTTAAGCGGGGGAAAGATCGCCGGGGAGCTGTTTTTT. The V and J genes are TRBV7-3 and TRBJ2-2, with 7 bases that match TRBD2. Germline trimming cut 1 base from V and 6 bases from J; bases unmatched to any gene: 8. CDR3 length: 16 residues. From germline, CDR1 is SGHTA and CDR2 FQGTGA.

This chain's CDR3 is CASSLDRSNQPQHF. Here the CDR3 DNA reads TGTGCCAGCAGCTTGGACAGGAGCAATCAGCCCCAGCATTTT. This chain joins TRBV5-4 and TRBJ1-5; D is possibly TRBD1 (5 bases). The CDR3 is 14 residues long. CDR1 SGHNT and CDR2 YYREEE come from the germline V gene (reference sequence). V was cut by 0 bases and J by 1 base, with 5 bases left in between.